This entry lists 11 T cell receptor beta chains sequenced from one sample in a study of blood T cells in healthy people across ages. Using a J-beta primer mix together with a sample-barcoded 5' primer, a second PCR was run for roughly 7 to 12 cycles. MiXCR, run by TCRdb on the 5' RACE reads, gives a single entry per CDR3 protein. The table lists about 680,000 distinct CDR3 sequences, around 48% of them singletons. Material: blood. The receptors here all came from a woman aged 60-70 years in good health.

The J gene is TRBJ2-1, the V gene TRBV9; tentatively, D is TRBD1 or TRBD2 (5 bases each). CDR1 SGDLS and CDR2 YYNGEE come from the germline V gene. The germline V and J ends were trimmed by 0 bases and 7 bases, with 11 bases remaining between them. The CDR3 spans 14 residues. DNA of the CDR3: TGTGCCAGCAGCGTAGGGGGGATTCTAAATGAGCAGTTCTTC. It codes for CASSVGGILNEQFF.

The chain combines TRBV15 with TRBJ1-2, with D maybe TRBD1 (6 bases). In germline, CDR1 is LNHNV, CDR2 YYDKDF (reference sequence). This CDR3 has 18 amino acids. V shed 0 bases and J shed 4 bases, with 21 bases lying between them. CDR3 sequence reads: CATSRDDKSGGSIYGYTF. The CDR3, as DNA: TGTGCCACCAGCAGAGATGACAAGAGCGGGGGCTCCATCTATGGCTACACCTTC.

Remarks on this clonotype: Sequence at one end of the junction differs from germline and may be a read error. The chain carries TRBV7-6 and TRBJ2-3; D remains unclear. The CDR3 length is 13 residues. In germline, CDR1 is SGHVS, CDR2 FNYEAQ. Here the CDR3 reads CASNLVGTDTQYF. In DNA, the CDR3 is TGTGCCAGCAACTTAGTAGGCACAGATACGCAGTATTTT.

The chain links TRBV13 to TRBJ1-4; TRBD1 agrees at 8 bases. This CDR3 region has 14 residues. With V trimmed by 4 bases and J by 4 bases, 2 bases remained unmatched. Germline V gives CDR1 PRHDT, CDR2 FYEKMQ (reference sequence). The CDR3 nucleotides are TGTGCCAGCAGCTACAGGGGGTTTAATGAAAAACTGTTTTTT. This gives the protein CASSYRGFNEKLFF. Together with reference TRBV13 and TRBJ1-4, the CDR3 gives the full variable domain: AAGVIQSPRHLIKEKRETATLKCYPIPRHDTVYWYQQGPGQDPQFLISFYEKMQSDKGSIPDRFSAQQFSDYHSELNMSSLELGDSALYFCASSYRGFNEKLFFGSGTQLSVL.

This chain uses TRBV20-1 with TRBJ2-5; 11 bases line up with TRBD2. Germline CDR1 reads DFQATT; CDR2 reads SNEGSKA (reference sequence). The junction had 11 bases not matched to a gene; V was cut back by 0 bases and J by 11 bases. This CDR3 spans 15 amino acids. For the CDR3, the DNA is TGCAGTGCTAGAGAGGGTAGCGGGAGGGCCGTTGAGCAGTACTTC. Its protein product is CSAREGSGRAVEQYF.

The V call is TRBV9, the J call TRBJ1-4; 8 bases match TRBD1. V shed 3 bases, J shed 7 bases, and the junction held 5 bases outside the gene matches. From germline, CDR1 is SGDLS and CDR2 YYNGEE. The CDR3 is 14 residues long. CDR3 bases: TGTGCCAGCAGCGAATGGACAGGGAGTGAAAAACTGTTTTTT. Amino acid sequence: CASSEWTGSEKLFF.

The chain combines TRBV12-3 or TRBV12-4 with TRBJ1-3; perhaps TRBD1 as D (6 bases). The CDR3 extends over 14 amino acids. V was shortened by 5 bases and J by 1 base, with 9 bases between the two germline ends. CDR3 sequence (DNA): TGTGCCAGCAGTCCCGGACAGTCTGGAAACACCATATATTTT. It encodes CASSPGQSGNTIYF.

The CDR3 loop reads CSATGGITDTQYF. CDR3 DNA: TGCAGCGCAACAGGGGGTATCACAGATACGCAGTATTTT. The chain carries TRBV29-1 and TRBJ2-3; TRBD1 matches 8 bases. V shed 7 bases, J shed 2 bases, and the junction held 5 bases outside the gene matches. The germline V gene has CDR1 SQVTM and CDR2 ANQGSEA. The CDR3 covers 13 residues.

Worth noting for this clonotype: With a much larger clone just one base away, this may be a read error. The chain recombines TRBV27 with TRBJ2-7, with a possible D match to TRBD2 (6 bases). Germline V gene lookup returns CDR1 MNHEY and CDR2 SMNVEV (reference sequence). The CDR3 is 14 residues long. With 5 bases removed from V and 7 bases from J, the gap between germline ends came to 18 bases. CDR3 amino acids: CASSLGGTYNEQYF. Written as DNA, the CDR3 is TGTGCCAGCAGTCTCGGGGGAACCTACAATGAGCAGTACTTC.

This chain joins TRBV6-2 or TRBV6-3 and TRBJ1-2; no definite D call. Germline V gives CDR1 MNHEY, CDR2 SVGEGT. Trimming shortened V by 6 bases and J by 4 bases, and 12 bases separated the two germline ends. This CDR3 is 13 amino acids long. The CDR3 coding sequence is TGTGCCAGCAGCCTCACTTTCTTCTATGGCTACACCTTC. Its protein is CASSLTFFYGYTF.

The V gene is TRBV6-1, the J gene TRBJ2-3; the D is unclear. The CDR3 sequence is 15 residues long. Trimming removed 3 bases at V and 0 bases at J, with 10 bases between. Germline lookup yields CDR1 MNHNS and CDR2 SASEGT. The CDR3 nucleotides are TGTGCCAGCAGTGAGCGGTCTTTAAGCACAGATACGCAGTATTTT. Residues: CASSERSLSTDTQYF.